The clone carrying this T cell receptor (beta chain) appeared many times. The entry originates in a study of T cells in Graves' hyperthyroidism and ophthalmopathy. RNA transcripts were the template for amplifying TCR beta CDR3 regions. The study used the HTBI primer set for a first-round RT-PCR of the TCR CDR3. TCRdb analysed the multiplex PCR reads with MiXCR anew, one entry per CDR3 protein. The profile shows 200,000 to 250,000 distinct CDR3 sequences, about a sixth of them singletons. V shed 7 bases and J 5 bases; nucleotides not matched to a gene: 8. CDR1 is DFQATT and CDR2 is SNEGSKA in the germline V gene (reference sequence). The CDR3 runs 13 residues.

The receptor comes from a man between 50 and 59 years old with Graves' hyperthyroidism. The chain combines TRBV20-1 with TRBJ1-1; 9 nucleotides align to TRBD1. The sequenced sample was blood. The CDR3 region is CSVNDRGYTEAFF. The DNA of the CDR3 is TGCAGTGTCAACGACAGGGGGTATACTGAAGCTTTCTTT.